This T cell receptor (beta chain) emerged from a study of T cells after yellow fever vaccination. Overall study findings and caveats: Abundant bulk-population clonotypes could contaminate the FACS-sorted repertoires. Clones that expanded after primary vaccination mostly reappeared after the booster (around 96% CD4, 70% to 90% CD8).

The V end lost 3 bases, the J end lost 8 bases, and 19 bases lay between the germline ends. CDR1 is ENHRY, CDR2 SYGVKD, per germline. This CDR3 is built from 15 residues. This clonotype showed up many times. Its target is unknown. MiXCR was run by TCRdb on the 5' RACE reads, yielding one entry per CDR3 protein. The sample yields about 260,000 distinct CDR3 sequences, more than 3.5% seen once. This TCR was recovered from a young man who received the YFV17D yellow fever vaccine. The chain is built from TRBV10-3 and TRBJ1-2; TRBD1 might be the D (5 bases). This specimen consisted of PBMCs, obtained 15 days after the yellow fever booster vaccination. CDR3 nucleotide sequence: TGTGCCATCAGTGACTCCTGGACGGATTACAGGGGCTACACCTTC. Translating gives CAISDSWTDYRGYTF.